This T cell receptor (beta chain) emerged from a study of blood T cell repertoires in COVID-19. Study overall: There were acute and convalescent COVID-19 samples, and they came from the United States, Italy and Spain. PBMCs, B-cell-depleted T cells, or T cells were the source of the cDNA or gDNA that made up the material.

Sequenced by immunoSEQ multiplex PCR; TCRdb stores in-frame clones only, minus some. This sample yields 280,000 or so clones, of which 88% are seen a single time; 9.4% belongs to the top ten. The receptor was derived from a man younger than 30 with active or convalescent COVID-19. Sequencing input: peripheral blood.

The CDR3 DNA reads as TGTGCCATCAGTGATCCGACGGCGGGACAGGGCCGAGATACGCAGTATTTT. It is translated as CAISDPTAGQGRDTQYF. The chain uses TRBV10-3 and TRBJ2-3; 9 nucleotides line up with TRBD1. The CDR3 totals 17 residues. Looked up from germline, CDR1 is ENHRY and CDR2 is SYGVKD. J was trimmed by 5 bases and V by 3 bases; bases with no gene match: 12.